This T cell receptor beta chain was documented in a study of vaccination and CD4 T cells after COVID-19. Study as a whole: The post-vaccine samples came a median approximately 73 days after dose two (range 14 to 241).

The table lists this clonotype with a few counts. Its antigen is unknown. Stated treatment: roughly 11-day PBMC culture with coronavirus spike peptide pools or control peptides (ViraFEST assay). After removal of 1 base from V and 2 bases from J, the junction contained 5 bases not matched to a gene. CDR1 is SGHTA and CDR2 is FQGNSA in the germline V gene. This CDR3 is built from 18 residues. CD4+ T cells that had been cultured provided DNA sequenced with the Oncomine TCR Beta short-read assay. Each CDR3 protein is one row after TCRdb ran MiXCR on the PCR reads. The sample has 20,000 or so distinct CDR3 sequences, approximately 48% seen once.

This chain uses TRBV7-2 with TRBJ2-2, with 12 nucleotides matching TRBD2. This receptor was obtained from a human donor who had recovered from COVID-19. The sample here was CD4+ T cells from blood, cultured in vitro, taken after SARS-CoV-2 vaccination. The CDR3 loop reads CASSLVPSGGANTGELFF. As DNA, the CDR3 is TGTGCCAGCAGCTTAGTTCCTAGCGGGGGGGCCAACACCGGGGAGCTGTTTTTT.